The clone carrying this T cell receptor (beta chain) is labeled as medium-sized (0.01 to 0.1%). These data are taken from a study of blood T cell repertoires in COVID-19. Turning to the study itself: COVID-19 samples, acute and convalescent, were from the United States, Italy and Spain. Sources were T cells, B-cell-depleted T cells, or PBMCs; the material itself was cDNA or gDNA.

Trimming cost V 0 bases and J 2 bases, with 13 bases left between them. The CDR3 spans 16 residues. Germline CDR1 SGHNT, CDR2 YYREEE (reference sequence). Study processing details: Amplifying reference gene primers gave estimates of nucleated cell counts. TCRdb keeps only in-frame clones here, not all; method: immunoSEQ multiplex PCR. The V and J calls and clone size are taken from that table; D and trimming were inferred from the DNA. The data contain 60,000 or so clones, roughly 86% of them singletons. The TCR was taken from a man aged 55-75 years with active or convalescent COVID-19. Sequenced material: peripheral blood. The chain is built from TRBV5-4 and TRBJ2-3; a weak D match, TRBD2 (6 bases). As DNA, the CDR3 is TGTGCCAGCAGCTTGGACGGGGAGGTCGACACAGATACGCAGTATTTT. Its translation is CASSLDGEVDTDTQYF.